This T cell receptor (beta chain) was obtained from a study of OX40 agonist ivuxolimab in advanced cancers. Overall study context: Dosing consisted of intravenous ivuxolimab at 0.01 to 10 mg/kg every 2 weeks. At 65% to 90% male, the cohort had a mean age of around 56 years, ranging from about 23 to 79.

Study-wide points: Normalized T-cell clonal expansion was also low in a subset of nonresponders.

A word on this clone: What it binds is not known.

Germline CDR1 reads SEHNR; CDR2 reads FQNEAQ (reference sequence). This CDR3 has 12 amino acids. Trimming took 4 bases from V and 1 from J, leaving 3 bases between them. TCRdb's copy holds only in-frame clones and misses some; the assay was immunoSEQ multiplex PCR. The data contain over 70,000 clones, about 86% of them singletons. Sampling times: baseline, cycle 4 day 1, cycle 7 day 1. The receptor's source is an adult with an advanced solid tumor such as melanoma, head and neck, liver or kidney cancer. Sequencing was performed on CD4+ or CD8+ T cells sorted from blood, taken in a trial of the OX40 agonist ivuxolimab. The genes are TRBV7-9 and TRBJ2-3; D ambiguous. In DNA form, the CDR3 reads TGTGCCAGCAGCTCTGGCACAGATACGCAGTATTTT. Translation: CASSSGTDTQYF.